The 29 T cell receptor beta chains below come from one sample, sequenced in a study of low-dose radiotherapy and immunotherapy resistance in tumors (dated by TCRdb to between 2021 and 2023). The time point label for this specimen denotes: before trial treatment. The data were produced on an Illumina HiSeq 2500. To make first-strand cDNA, Superscript III was used along with a set of TRAV- and TRBV-specific primers so that both the TCRalpha and TCRbeta chains were covered. TCRs were amplified for around 20 PCR cycles with Phusion, using a constant-region primer paired with the adapter attached to the V primers. Using fastp at Q25 and MiXCR, TCRdb reprocessed the public reads and kept productive beta chains. Every CDR3 protein is listed once, alongside the most common genes and DNA of its rows. This sample gives 54,000 or so distinct CDR3 sequences in total; about 23% of them show up just once. Together, the top ten hold around 5% of the sample.

The source material was PBMCs, sampled before treatment. Receptor source: a male donor with prostate cancer.

The table lists this clonotype with many counts. The genes are TRBV5-1 and TRBJ2-5; TRBD2 aligns across 8 bases. Germline CDR1 reads SGHRS; CDR2 reads YFSETQ. The junction had 5 bases not matched to a gene; V was cut back by 6 bases and J by 1 base. The CDR3 covers 14 residues. In nucleotides, the CDR3 is TGCGCCAGCAAAGTGGCGGGGGGCCAAGAGACCCAGTACTTC. Protein product: CASKVAGGQETQYF.

This clonotype qualifies as medium-sized. The chain employs TRBV19 and TRBJ2-1; 8 bases agree with TRBD2. The ends lost 1 base at V and 10 bases at J; junction bases unmatched: 6. The CDR3 consists of 14 residues. CDR1 is LNHDA and CDR2 is SQIVND in the germline V gene (reference sequence). The CDR3 region is CASSIGGSGGEQFF. The CDR3 DNA sequence: TGTGCCAGTAGTATAGGCGGCAGCGGGGGAGAGCAGTTCTTC.

This clonotype was found many times. A read error may account for a junction end that differs from germline. The chain has TRBV5-1 and TRBJ2-5; 7 positions agree with TRBD1. CDR1 is SGHRS and CDR2 is YFSETQ in the germline V gene. This CDR3 has 10 residues. The CDR3 sequence: CASSSGTDKF. CDR3 coding DNA: TGCGCCAGCAGCTCAGGGACAGATAAGTTC.

Regarding this clonotype: The final CDR3 position lacks the conserved phenylalanine or tryptophan, pointing to a likely read error. V usage is TRBV4-1 and J usage is TRBJ2-5; D is unclear. CDR3 length: 14 residues. Germline CDR1 MGHRA, CDR2 YSYEKL. V was pared by 1 base and J by 4 bases, with 10 bases between. Here the CDR3 DNA reads TGCGCCAGCAGCCAAGTCCCGTATGGAGAGACCCAGTACTCC. This codes for CASSQVPYGETQYS.

This clonotype was observed at least ten times. The rearrangement uses TRBV4-1 and TRBJ2-1; D gene uncertain. The CDR3 is made up of 17 amino acids. Per the germline V gene, CDR1 is MGHRA and CDR2 is YSYEKL. V lost 2 bases and J lost 5, with 19 bases in between. CDR3 DNA sequence: TGCGCCAGCAGCCAACCTTCCGACTTCCCCGGTGACAATGAGCAGTTCTTC. Translating it yields CASSQPSDFPGDNEQFF.

The gene calls are TRBV27 and TRBJ2-3; D uncertain. V gave up 7 bases and J gave up 2 bases, with 10 bases separating them. The germline V gene encodes CDR1 MNHEY and CDR2 SMNVEV (reference sequence). There are 13 residues in the CDR3. The CDR3 loop reads CASTPSHTDTQYF. CDR3 nucleotide sequence: TGTGCCAGCACCCCTTCCCACACAGATACGCAGTATTTT.

This clonotype has at least ten counts. CDR3: CASSARDRVLTGANVLTF. CDR3 nucleotide sequence: TGTGCCAGCAGTGCGCGGGACAGGGTTCTTACTGGGGCCAACGTCCTGACTTTC. This sequence joins TRBV2 and TRBJ2-6; 9 bases line up with TRBD1. There are 18 residues in the CDR3. J was trimmed by 2 bases and V by 4 bases; bases with no gene match: 9. Germline CDR1 is SNHLY and CDR2 is FYNNEI.

Ten or more counts support this clonotype. The V and J genes are TRBV28 and TRBJ1-2; no firm D call. Trimming removed 7 bases at V and 4 bases at J, with 19 bases between. Germline CDR1 MDHEN, CDR2 SYDVKM. The CDR3 runs 15 residues. DNA for the CDR3: TGTGCCAGCAATGAGGTGGCAGATTACCGCTATGGCTACACCTTC. Protein: CASNEVADYRYGYTF.

On this clonotype: A far larger clone is one nucleotide away, so this likely arose from a read error. V usage is TRBV5-3 and J usage is TRBJ1-1; D perhaps matches TRBD1 (5 bases). TRBV5-3 is given ORF status, its function remaining uncertain. The CDR3 is 16 amino acids. This CDR3 is CASSSGGTALNTEAFF. DNA for the CDR3: TGTGCCAGCAGCTCAGGAGGGACCGCCTTGAACACTGAAGCTTTCTTT.

This clonotype was observed at least ten times. The V call is TRBV7-8, the J call TRBJ1-6, with a weak D call TRBD1 (6 bases). CDR3 length equals 14 residues. Germline-derived CDR1 and CDR2 are SGHVS and FQNEAQ. V gave up 4 bases and J gave up 10 bases, with 14 bases separating them. CDR3 sequence: CASSYTGRESPLHF. For the CDR3, the DNA is TGTGCCAGCAGCTATACAGGGAGAGAATCACCCCTCCACTTT. Together with reference TRBV7-8 and TRBJ1-6, the CDR3 gives the full variable domain: GAGVSQSPRYKVAKRGQDVALRCDPISGHVSLFWYQQALGQGPEFLTYFQNEAQLDKSGLPSDRFFAERPEGSVSTLKIQRTQQEDSAVYLCASSYTGRESPLHFGNGTRLTVT.

This clonotype was counted many times. The chain has TRBV27 and TRBJ2-3, with 9 bases lining up with TRBD2. The CDR3 is 18 amino acids. V shed 4 bases, J shed 5 bases, and the junction held 16 bases outside the gene matches. Germline loops: CDR1 MNHEY, CDR2 SMNVEV (reference sequence). The CDR3 DNA reads TGTGCCAGCAGTTCACCTCGCGGGTTAGCGGGAGTTGTAGATACGCAGTATTTT. Its protein is CASSSPRGLAGVVDTQYF.

V usage is TRBV5-1 and J usage is TRBJ2-2; no reliable D call. The V gene's germline CDR1 is SGHRS and CDR2 YFSETQ. V dropped 0 bases and J dropped 4 bases, with 7 bases sitting between them. The CDR3 extends over 14 amino acids. The CDR3 nucleotides are TGCGCCAGCAGCTTGGCCGGCGGCACCGGGGAGCTGTTTTTT. Translated, it gives CASSLAGGTGELFF.

This clonotype was counted ten times or more. The rearrangement joins TRBV29-1 to TRBJ1-4, with D unclear. Germline V gene sequence: CDR1 SQVTM, CDR2 ANQGSEA. There are 13 residues in the CDR3. V was shortened by 0 bases and J by 6 bases, with 8 bases between the two germline ends. In DNA, the CDR3 is TGCAGCGTTGAAGACGGTCGGCATGAAAAACTGTTTTTT. The encoded protein is CSVEDGRHEKLFF.

The chain recombines TRBV28 with TRBJ2-7, with D perhaps assigned TRBD1 or TRBD2 (5 bases each). CDR1 MDHEN and CDR2 SYDVKM come from the germline V gene. The germline V and J ends were trimmed by 7 bases and 6 bases, with 13 bases remaining between them. The CDR3 length is 12 residues. In DNA form, the CDR3 reads TGTGCCAGCACCGGGGCAGGTGGCGAGCAGTACTTC. Its translation is CASTGAGGEQYF.

This clonotype was detected many times. The chain carries TRBV19 and TRBJ2-5; no definite D call. From germline, CDR1 is LNHDA and CDR2 SQIVND (reference sequence). The CDR3 has 15 amino acids. V lost 3 bases and J lost 2, with 13 bases in between. Here the CDR3 reads CASSIRHIQQETQYF. The CDR3 DNA sequence: TGTGCCAGTAGTATCCGGCACATACAACAAGAGACCCAGTACTTC.

This clonotype was observed many times. The CDR3 region has the DNA TGCGCCAGCAGTGAAGTCGGACAGGGGGCTGGTGGCTACACCTTC. Protein sequence: CASSEVGQGAGGYTF. The chain employs TRBV10-2 and TRBJ1-2; 11 bases align to TRBD1. The CDR3 totals 15 residues. Germline V lookup: CDR1 WSHSY, CDR2 SAAADI. The trim removed 3 bases at V and 7 bases at J, leaving 7 bases unmatched.

This clonotype was found many times. The rearrangement joins TRBV4-2 to TRBJ2-1; 8 bases align to TRBD1. The CDR3 is 16 amino acids. Germline V lookup: CDR1 LGHNA, CDR2 YNFKEQ. Losses at the gene ends were 1 base for V and 8 bases for J; bases not matched to a gene: 10. The CDR3 loop is CASSQGGQGVSDEQFF. The CDR3 region has the DNA TGTGCCAGCAGCCAAGGCGGACAGGGCGTATCCGATGAGCAGTTCTTC.

In its sample, this clonotype was seen many times. V is TRBV2 and J is TRBJ1-5, with 9 bases lining up with TRBD1. The CDR3 sequence is 15 residues long. Germline lookup yields CDR1 SNHLY and CDR2 FYNNEI. The V gene end was trimmed by 4 bases and the J gene end by 0 bases; junction bases not matched to a gene: 1. The chain's CDR3 is CASSGGQGSNQPQHF. CDR3 DNA sequence: TGTGCCAGCAGTGGGGGACAGGGTAGCAATCAGCCCCAGCATTTT.

The chain has TRBV6-2 or TRBV6-3 and TRBJ2-3, with 8 bases that match TRBD1. CDR1 and CDR2 (germline): MNHEY, SVGEGT. The CDR3 length is 15 residues. The ends lost 6 bases at V and 2 bases at J; junction bases unmatched: 7. The CDR3 DNA reads TGTGCCAGCAGCAATACAGGGGGAAACACAGATACGCAGTATTTT. The encoded protein is CASSNTGGNTDTQYF.

The chain has TRBV21-1 and TRBJ1-2; the table's TRBD1 call for D was not verified on the DNA. TRBV21-1 is an annotated pseudogene. This CDR3 comprises 10 residues. The DNA for the CDR3 is TGTGCCAGGGGGGACACTGGCTACACCTTC. Protein sequence: CARGDTGYTF.

A note on this clonotype: A far larger clone lies a single base away; this is likely a read error. The rearrangement links TRBV5-1 to TRBJ2-7; D could derive from TRBD1 or TRBD2 (5 bases each). V lost 4 bases to trimming and J lost 7 bases, with 21 bases between them. Per the germline V gene, CDR1 is SGHRS and CDR2 is YFSETQ. This CDR3 contains 15 residues. The CDR3 DNA follows: TGCGCCAGCAGCCCGGGACCGCTGATCTACAATGAGCAGTACTTC. Translation: CASSPGPLIYNEQYF.

The gene calls are TRBV27 and TRBJ2-2, with a tentative D call TRBD1 (6 bases). The germline V and J ends were trimmed by 6 bases and 7 bases, with 21 bases remaining between them. The germline V gene has CDR1 MNHEY and CDR2 SMNVEV (reference sequence). This CDR3 has 16 amino acids. Here the CDR3 reads CASSTGTLQGRGELFF. CDR3 DNA sequence: TGTGCCAGCAGCACAGGGACACTGCAGGGGCGCGGGGAGCTGTTTTTT.

In this sample, this clonotype turned up many times. V gene TRBV2 combines with J gene TRBJ1-1; tentative D call: TRBD1 (6 bases). The CDR3 contains 14 residues. CDR1 is SNHLY, CDR2 FYNNEI, per germline. V was cut by 7 bases and J by 1 base, with 13 bases left in between. The CDR3 region has the DNA TGTGCCAGCACAAACAGGGCCCCGAACACTGAAGCTTTCTTT. Protein: CASTNRAPNTEAFF.

Many counts were recorded for this clonotype. The chain links TRBV10-1 to TRBJ2-1; 8 nucleotides match TRBD1. The CDR3 runs to 14 residues. CDR1 WNHNN and CDR2 SYGVQD come from the germline V gene (reference sequence). Germline trimming cut 4 bases from V and 7 bases from J; bases unmatched to any gene: 6. CDR3 sequence: CASSGAGGKNEQFF. In nucleotides, the CDR3 is TGCGCCAGCAGTGGGGCAGGGGGCAAGAATGAGCAGTTCTTC.

At least ten counts were recorded for this clonotype. This chain joins TRBV4-2 and TRBJ2-7; 7 bases match TRBD2. The V segment lost 3 bases and the J segment 2 bases; nucleotides outside the gene matches: 19. Germline V CDR1 and CDR2: LGHNA, YNFKEQ. The CDR3 totals 19 residues. The CDR3: CASSHAGGYSSGRTYEQYF. For the CDR3, the DNA is TGTGCCAGCAGCCACGCCGGGGGATACTCTAGCGGCCGTACCTACGAGCAGTACTTC.

This clonotype was observed a handful of times. The V gene is TRBV18, the J gene TRBJ2-1, with D hard to call. Between the trimmed V and J ends, which lost 0 bases and 0 bases, there was a span of 15 bases. From germline, CDR1 is KGHSH and CDR2 LQKENI. The CDR3 has 18 residues. CDR3 loop: CASSPPWRPSSSYNEQFF. CDR3 DNA sequence: TGTGCCAGCTCACCACCCTGGCGCCCGTCCTCCTCCTACAATGAGCAGTTCTTC.

The rearrangement joins TRBV6-2 or TRBV6-3 to TRBJ2-7, with 11 bases matching TRBD2. The CDR3 loop spans 17 amino acids. The germline V gene encodes CDR1 MNHEY and CDR2 SVGEGT. The V segment lost 5 bases and the J segment 3 bases; nucleotides outside the gene matches: 12. CDR3 sequence (DNA): TGTGCCAGCAGTGAATCGACTAGCGGGACAGAAAGCTACGAGCAGTACTTC. Its translation is CASSESTSGTESYEQYF.

At least ten counts were recorded for this clonotype. The chain has TRBV9 and TRBJ2-1; the match to TRBD1 covers 9 bases. CDR3 length: 15 residues. The V gene end was trimmed by 4 bases and the J gene end by 10 bases; junction bases not matched to a gene: 12. The germline gives CDR1 SGDLS, CDR2 YYNGEE. The CDR3 here is CASSPRDRAFGEQFF. CDR3 nucleotides: TGTGCCAGCAGCCCCCGGGACAGGGCATTCGGCGAGCAGTTCTTC.

This chain uses TRBV12-3 or TRBV12-4 with TRBJ2-1, with D perhaps assigned TRBD1 or TRBD2 (5 bases each). The CDR3 is 14 amino acids. V lost 5 bases and J lost 6, with 14 bases in between. CDR3 protein: CASSRQGPPNEQFF. CDR3 nucleotide sequence: TGTGCCAGCAGTAGGCAGGGACCCCCCAATGAGCAGTTCTTC.